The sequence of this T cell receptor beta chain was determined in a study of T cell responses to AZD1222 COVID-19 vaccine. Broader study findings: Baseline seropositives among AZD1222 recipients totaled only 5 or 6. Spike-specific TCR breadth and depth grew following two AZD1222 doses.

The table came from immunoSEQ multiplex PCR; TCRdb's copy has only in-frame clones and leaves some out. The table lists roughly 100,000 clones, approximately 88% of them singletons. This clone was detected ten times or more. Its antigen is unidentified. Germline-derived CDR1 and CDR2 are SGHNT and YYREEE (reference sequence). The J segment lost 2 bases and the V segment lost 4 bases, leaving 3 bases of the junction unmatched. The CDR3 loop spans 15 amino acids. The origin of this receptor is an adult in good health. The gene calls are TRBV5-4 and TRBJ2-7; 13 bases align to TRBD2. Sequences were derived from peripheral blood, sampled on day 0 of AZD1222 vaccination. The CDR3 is CASSGGLAGAYEQYF. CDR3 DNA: TGTGCCAGCAGCGGAGGACTAGCGGGAGCCTACGAGCAGTACTTC.